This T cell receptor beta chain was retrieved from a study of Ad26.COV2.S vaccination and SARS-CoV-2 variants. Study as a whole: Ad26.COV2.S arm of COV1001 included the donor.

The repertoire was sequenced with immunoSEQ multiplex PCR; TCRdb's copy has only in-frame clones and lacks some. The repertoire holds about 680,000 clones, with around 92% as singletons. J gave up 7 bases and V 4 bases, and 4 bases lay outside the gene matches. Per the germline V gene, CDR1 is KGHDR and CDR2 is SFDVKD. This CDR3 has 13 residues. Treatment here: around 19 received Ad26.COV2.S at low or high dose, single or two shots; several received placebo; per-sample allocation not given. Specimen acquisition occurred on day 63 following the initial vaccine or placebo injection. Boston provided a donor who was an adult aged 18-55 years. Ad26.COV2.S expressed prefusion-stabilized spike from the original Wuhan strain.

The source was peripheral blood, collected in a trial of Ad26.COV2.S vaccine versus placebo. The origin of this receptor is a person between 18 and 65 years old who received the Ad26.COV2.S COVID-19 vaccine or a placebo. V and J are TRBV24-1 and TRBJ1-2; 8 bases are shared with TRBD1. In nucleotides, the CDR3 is TGTGCCACCAGTGACCGGACAGGGAGTGGCTACACCTTC. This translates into CATSDRTGSGYTF.